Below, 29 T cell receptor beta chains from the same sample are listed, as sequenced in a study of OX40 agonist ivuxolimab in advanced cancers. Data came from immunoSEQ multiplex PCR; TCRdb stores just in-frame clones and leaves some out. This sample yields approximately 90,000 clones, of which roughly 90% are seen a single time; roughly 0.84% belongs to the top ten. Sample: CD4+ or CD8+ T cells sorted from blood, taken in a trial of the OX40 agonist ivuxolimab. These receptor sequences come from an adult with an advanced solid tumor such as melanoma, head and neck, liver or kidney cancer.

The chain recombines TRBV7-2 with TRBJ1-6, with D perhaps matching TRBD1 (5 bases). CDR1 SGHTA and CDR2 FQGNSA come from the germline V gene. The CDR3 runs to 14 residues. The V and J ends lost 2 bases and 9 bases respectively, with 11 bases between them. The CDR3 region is CASSLQGRISPLHF. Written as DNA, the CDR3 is TGTGCCAGCAGCTTACAGGGACGAATTTCACCCCTCCACTTT.

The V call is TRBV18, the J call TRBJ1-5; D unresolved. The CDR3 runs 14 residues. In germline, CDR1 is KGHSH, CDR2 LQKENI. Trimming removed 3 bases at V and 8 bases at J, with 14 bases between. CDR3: CASSPGPGWEPQHF. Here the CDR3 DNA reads TGTGCCAGCTCACCTGGTCCCGGGTGGGAGCCCCAGCATTTT.

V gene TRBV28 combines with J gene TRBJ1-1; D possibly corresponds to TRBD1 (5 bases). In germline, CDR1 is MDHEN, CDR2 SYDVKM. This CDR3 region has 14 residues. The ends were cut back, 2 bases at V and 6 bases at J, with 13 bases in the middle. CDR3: CASSLVGLPPEAFF. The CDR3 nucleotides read TGTGCCAGCAGTTTAGTGGGACTTCCGCCTGAAGCTTTCTTT.

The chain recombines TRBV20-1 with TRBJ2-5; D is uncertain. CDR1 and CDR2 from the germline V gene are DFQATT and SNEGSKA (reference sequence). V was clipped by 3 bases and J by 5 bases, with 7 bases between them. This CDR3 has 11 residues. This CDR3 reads CSARPAETQYF. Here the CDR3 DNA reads TGCAGTGCTAGGCCCGCGGAGACCCAGTACTTC.

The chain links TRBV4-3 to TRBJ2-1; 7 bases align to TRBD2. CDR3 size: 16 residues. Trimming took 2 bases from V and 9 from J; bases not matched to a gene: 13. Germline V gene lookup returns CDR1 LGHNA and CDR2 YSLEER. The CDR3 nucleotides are TGCGCCAGCAGCCAAATTGGGGGGGTCCCCGGGAGTGAGCAGTTCTTC. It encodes CASSQIGGVPGSEQFF.

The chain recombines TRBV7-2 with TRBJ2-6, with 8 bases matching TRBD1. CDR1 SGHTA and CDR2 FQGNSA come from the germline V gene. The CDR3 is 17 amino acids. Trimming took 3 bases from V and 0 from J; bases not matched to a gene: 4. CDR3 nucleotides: TGTGCCAGCAGCTTCACAGGGGGGAGCTCTGGGGCCAACGTCCTGACTTTC. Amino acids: CASSFTGGSSGANVLTF.

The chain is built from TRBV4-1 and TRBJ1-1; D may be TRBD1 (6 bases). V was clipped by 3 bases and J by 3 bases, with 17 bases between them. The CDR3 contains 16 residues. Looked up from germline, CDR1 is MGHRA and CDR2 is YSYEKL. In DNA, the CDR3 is TGCGCCAGCAGCCATACGACAGGTGGGCCCTACACTGAAGCTTTCTTT. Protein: CASSHTTGGPYTEAFF.

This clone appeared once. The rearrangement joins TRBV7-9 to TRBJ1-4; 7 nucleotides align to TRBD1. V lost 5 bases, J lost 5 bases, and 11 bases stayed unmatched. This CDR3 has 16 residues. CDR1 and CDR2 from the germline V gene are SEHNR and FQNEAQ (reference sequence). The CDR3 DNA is TGTGCCAGCAGCCAGGACAGGACAGACCCAAATGAAAAACTGTTTTTT. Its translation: CASSQDRTDPNEKLFF.

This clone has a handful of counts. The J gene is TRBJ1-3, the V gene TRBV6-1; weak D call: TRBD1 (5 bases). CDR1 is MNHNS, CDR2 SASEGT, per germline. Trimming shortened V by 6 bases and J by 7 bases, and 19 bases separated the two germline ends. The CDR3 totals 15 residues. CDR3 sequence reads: CASRDGTSFGNTIYF. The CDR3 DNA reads TGTGCCAGCAGAGACGGGACCTCTTTTGGTAACACCATATATTTT.

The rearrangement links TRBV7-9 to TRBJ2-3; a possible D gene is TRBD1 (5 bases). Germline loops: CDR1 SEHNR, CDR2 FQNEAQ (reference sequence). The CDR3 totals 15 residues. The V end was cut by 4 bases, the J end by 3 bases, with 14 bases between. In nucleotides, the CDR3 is TGTGCCAGCAGCTCCAGGGCCTTGGAGACAGATACGCAGTATTTT. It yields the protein CASSSRALETDTQYF.

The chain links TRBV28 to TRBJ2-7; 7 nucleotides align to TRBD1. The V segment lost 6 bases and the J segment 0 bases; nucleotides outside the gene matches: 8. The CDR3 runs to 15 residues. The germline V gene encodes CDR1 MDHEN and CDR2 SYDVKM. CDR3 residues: CASSSGQRSSYEQYF. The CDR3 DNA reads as TGTGCCAGCAGCTCGGGACAGAGGAGCTCCTACGAGCAGTACTTC.

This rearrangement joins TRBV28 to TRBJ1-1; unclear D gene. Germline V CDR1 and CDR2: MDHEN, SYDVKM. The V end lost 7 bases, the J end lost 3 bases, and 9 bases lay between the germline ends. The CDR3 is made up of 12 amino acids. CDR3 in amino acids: CASTHTHTEAFF. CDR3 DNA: TGTGCCAGCACCCACACCCACACTGAAGCTTTCTTT.

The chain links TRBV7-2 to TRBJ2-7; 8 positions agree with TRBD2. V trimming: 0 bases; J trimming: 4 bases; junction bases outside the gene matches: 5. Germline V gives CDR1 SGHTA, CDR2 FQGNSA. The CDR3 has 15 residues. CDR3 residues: CASSLAVGGGYEQYF. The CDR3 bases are TGTGCCAGCAGCTTAGCGGTGGGCGGGGGGTACGAGCAGTACTTC.

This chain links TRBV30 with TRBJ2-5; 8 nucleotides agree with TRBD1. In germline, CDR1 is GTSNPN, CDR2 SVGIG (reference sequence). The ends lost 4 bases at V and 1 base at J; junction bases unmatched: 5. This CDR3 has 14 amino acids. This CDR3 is CAWTPDRGQETQYF. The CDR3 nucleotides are TGTGCCTGGACCCCAGACAGGGGCCAAGAGACCCAGTACTTC.

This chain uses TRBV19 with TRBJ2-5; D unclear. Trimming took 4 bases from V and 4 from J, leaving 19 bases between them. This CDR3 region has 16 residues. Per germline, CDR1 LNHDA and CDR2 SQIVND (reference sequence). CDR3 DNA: TGTGCCAGTAGTAAATCGGGCGAAACGGTTGGAGAGACCCAGTACTTC. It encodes CASSKSGETVGETQYF. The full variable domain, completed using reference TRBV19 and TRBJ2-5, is DGGITQSPKYLFRKEGQNVTLSCEQNLNHDAMYWYRQDPGQGLRLIYYSQIVNDFQKGDIAEGYSVSREKKESFPLTVTSAQKNPTAFYLCASSKSGETVGETQYFGPGTRLLVL.

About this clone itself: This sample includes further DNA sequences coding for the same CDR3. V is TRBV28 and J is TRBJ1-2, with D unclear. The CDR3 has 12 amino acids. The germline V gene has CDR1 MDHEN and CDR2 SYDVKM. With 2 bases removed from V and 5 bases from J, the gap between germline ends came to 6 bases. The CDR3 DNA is TGTGCCAGCAGTTTAGGCAGATATGGCTACACCTTC. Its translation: CASSLGRYGYTF.

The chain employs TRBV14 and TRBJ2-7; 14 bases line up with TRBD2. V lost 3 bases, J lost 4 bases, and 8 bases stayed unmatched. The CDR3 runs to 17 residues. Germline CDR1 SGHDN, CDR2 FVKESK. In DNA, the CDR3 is TGTGCCAGCAGCCACAGACTAGCGGGGGGGCCTCTTTACGAGCAGTACTTC. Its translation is CASSHRLAGGPLYEQYF. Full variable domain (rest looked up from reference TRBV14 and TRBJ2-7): EAGVTQFPSHSVIEKGQTVTLRCDPISGHDNLYWYRRVMGKEIKFLLHFVKESKQDESGMPNNRFLAERTGGTYSTLKVQPAELEDSGVYFCASSHRLAGGPLYEQYFGPGTRLTVT.

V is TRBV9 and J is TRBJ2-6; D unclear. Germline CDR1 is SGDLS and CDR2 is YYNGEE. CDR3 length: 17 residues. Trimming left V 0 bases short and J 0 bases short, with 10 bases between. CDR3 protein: CASSVALGSSGANVLTF. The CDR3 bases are TGTGCCAGCAGCGTAGCTTTAGGCAGCTCTGGGGCCAACGTCCTGACTTTC. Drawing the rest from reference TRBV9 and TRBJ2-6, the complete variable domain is DSGVTQTPKHLITATGQRVTLRCSPRSGDLSVYWYQQSLDQGLQFLIQYYNGEERAKGNILERFSAQQFPDLHSELNLSSLELGDSALYFCASSVALGSSGANVLTFGAGSRLTVL.

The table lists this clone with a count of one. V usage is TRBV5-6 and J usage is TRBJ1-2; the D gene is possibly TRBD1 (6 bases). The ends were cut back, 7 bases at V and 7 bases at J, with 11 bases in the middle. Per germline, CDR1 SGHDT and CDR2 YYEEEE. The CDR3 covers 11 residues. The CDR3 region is CASGDRPGYTF. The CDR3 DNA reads TGTGCCAGCGGTGACAGGCCTGGCTACACCTTC.

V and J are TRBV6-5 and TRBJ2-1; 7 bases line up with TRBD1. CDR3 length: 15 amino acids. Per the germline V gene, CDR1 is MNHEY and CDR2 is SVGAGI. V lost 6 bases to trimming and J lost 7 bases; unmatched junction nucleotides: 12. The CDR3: CASSRDREVRNEQFF. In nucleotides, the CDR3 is TGTGCCAGCAGCCGCGACAGGGAAGTTCGGAATGAGCAGTTCTTC.

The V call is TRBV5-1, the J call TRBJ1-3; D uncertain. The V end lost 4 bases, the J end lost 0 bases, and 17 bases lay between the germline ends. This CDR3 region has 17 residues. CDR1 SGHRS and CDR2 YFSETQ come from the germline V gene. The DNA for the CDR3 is TGCGCCAGCAGCCCCCCGGCCCCGGGCCTCTCTGGAAACACCATATATTTT. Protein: CASSPPAPGLSGNTIYF.

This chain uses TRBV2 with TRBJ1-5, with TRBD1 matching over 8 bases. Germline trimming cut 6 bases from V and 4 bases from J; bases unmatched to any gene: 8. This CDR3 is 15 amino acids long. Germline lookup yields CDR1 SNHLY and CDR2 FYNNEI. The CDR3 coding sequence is TGTGCCAGCAGCGCACGGCAGGGGGCGAATCAGCCCCAGCATTTT. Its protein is CASSARQGANQPQHF.

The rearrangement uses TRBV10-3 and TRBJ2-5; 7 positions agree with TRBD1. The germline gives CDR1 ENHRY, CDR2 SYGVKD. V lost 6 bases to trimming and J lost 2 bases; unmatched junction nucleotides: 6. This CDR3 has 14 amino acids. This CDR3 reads CAISNRQGQETQYF. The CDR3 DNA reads TGTGCCATCAGCAACAGACAGGGACAAGAGACCCAGTACTTC.

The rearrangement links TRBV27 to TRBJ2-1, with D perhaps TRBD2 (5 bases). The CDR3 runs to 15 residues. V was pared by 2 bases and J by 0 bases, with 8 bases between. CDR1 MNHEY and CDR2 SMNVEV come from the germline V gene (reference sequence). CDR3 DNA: TGTGCCAGCAGTTTACAAGGGAGCTCCTACAATGAGCAGTTCTTC. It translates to CASSLQGSSYNEQFF.

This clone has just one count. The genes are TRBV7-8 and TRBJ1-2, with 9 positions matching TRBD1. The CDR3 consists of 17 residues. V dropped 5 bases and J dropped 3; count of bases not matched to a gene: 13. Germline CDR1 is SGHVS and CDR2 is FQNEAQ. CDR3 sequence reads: CASSAGTGFSGHYGYTF. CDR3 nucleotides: TGTGCCAGCAGCGCCGGGACAGGGTTTTCGGGCCACTATGGCTACACCTTC.

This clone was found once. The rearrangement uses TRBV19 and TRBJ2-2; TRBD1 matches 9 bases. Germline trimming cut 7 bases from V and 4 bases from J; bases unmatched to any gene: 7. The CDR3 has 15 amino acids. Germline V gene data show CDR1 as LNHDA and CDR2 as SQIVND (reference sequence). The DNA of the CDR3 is TGTGCCAGTAAGGACAGGGGAGCGAGCACCGGGGAGCTGTTTTTT. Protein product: CASKDRGASTGELFF.

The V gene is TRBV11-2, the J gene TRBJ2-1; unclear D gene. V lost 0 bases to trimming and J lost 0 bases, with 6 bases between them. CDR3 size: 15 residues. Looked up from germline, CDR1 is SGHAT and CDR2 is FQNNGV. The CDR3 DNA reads TGTGCCAGCAGCTTAGACGGAAACTCCTACAATGAGCAGTTCTTC. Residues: CASSLDGNSYNEQFF.

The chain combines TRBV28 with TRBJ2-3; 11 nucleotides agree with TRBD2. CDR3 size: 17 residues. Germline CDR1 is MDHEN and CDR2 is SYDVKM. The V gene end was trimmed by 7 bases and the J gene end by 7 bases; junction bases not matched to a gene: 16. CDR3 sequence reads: CASNEFTPLAGGNTQYF. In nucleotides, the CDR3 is TGTGCCAGCAACGAGTTTACCCCTCTAGCGGGGGGCAATACGCAGTATTTT.

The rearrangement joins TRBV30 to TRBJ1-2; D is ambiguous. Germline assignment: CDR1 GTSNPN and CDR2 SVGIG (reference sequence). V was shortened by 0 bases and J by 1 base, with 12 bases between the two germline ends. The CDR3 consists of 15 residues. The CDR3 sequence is CAWSVGRNFNYGYTF. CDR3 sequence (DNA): TGTGCCTGGAGTGTAGGACGGAACTTTAACTATGGCTACACCTTC.